This is a list of T cell receptor beta chains from one sample in a study of shared clonotypes between healthy human individuals. Data came from immunoSEQ multiplex PCR; TCRdb stores just in-frame clones and leaves some out. In the table there are about a million clones, roughly 80% of which are singletons. The specimen sequenced was memory CD4+ T cells from PBMCs. Receptor source: a man aged 18 to 30 in good health. Some clones in this sample may be carry-over from other donors' samples. Both conserved end residues are part of each CDR3. Each record gives: D gene, clone size, J gene, V gene, CDR3 protein, CDR3 DNA. A D gene is named only where the DNA matches it firmly. For some rows the clone size is stated as once, few or many, or as a class when expanded; others skip it.

TRBD2	-	TRBJ2-7	TRBV28	CASSPTSGAYEQYF	TGTGCCAGCAGTCCGACTAGCGGGGCGTACGAGCAGTACTTC
-	-	TRBJ1-1	TRBV5-1	CASSSSTGGRGLTEAFF	TGCGCCAGCAGCTCTTCGACAGGCGGGCGGGGTTTAACTGAAGCTTTCTTT
TRBD2	-	TRBJ2-7	TRBV7-2	CASSLAREDEQYF	TGTGCCAGCAGCTTAGCGCGGGAGGACGAGCAGTACTTC
-	-	TRBJ2-7	TRBV7-9	CASSLDWRTYEQYF	TGTGCCAGCAGCTTAGATTGGCGGACATACGAGCAGTACTTC
TRBD2	-	TRBJ2-5	TRBV30	CAWTRAGDHGEQYF	TGTGCCTGGACTCGTGCGGGGGACCATGGGGAGCAGTACTTC
TRBD1	-	TRBJ1-2	TRBV4-1	CASSQPLDRGYGYTF	TGCGCCAGCAGCCAACCCTTGGACAGGGGGTATGGCTACACCTTC
-	-	TRBJ2-3	TRBV6-5	CASSPGWSRGDTQYF	TGTGCCAGCAGTCCTGGGTGGAGCCGTGGAGATACGCAGTATTTT
-	-	TRBJ2-5	TRBV11-3	CASSLGGGETQYF	TGTGCCAGCAGCTTAGGGGGCGGAGAGACCCAGTACTTC
TRBD2	-	TRBJ2-7	TRBV6-6	CASSYRAGGTYEQYF	TGTGCCAGCAGTTACCGAGCGGGAGGGACCTACGAGCAGTACTTC
-	-	TRBJ2-2	TRBV7-2	CASSFRRVARVNTGELFF	TGTGCCAGCAGCTTCCGTCGCGTTGCCAGGGTCAACACCGGGGAGCTGTTTTTT
-	many	TRBJ1-5	TRBV19	CASSIVGGRQPQHF	TGTGCCAGTAGTATCGTGGGGGGCCGGCAGCCCCAGCATTTT
TRBD2	-	TRBJ2-1	TRBV6-1	CATRRRAGDYNEQFF	TGTGCCACACGCCGGAGGGCGGGAGACTACAATGAGCAGTTCTTC
TRBD1	-	TRBJ2-7	TRBV30	CAWSLQGSSYEQYF	TGTGCCTGGAGTCTACAGGGGAGCTCCTACGAGCAGTACTTC
-	few	TRBJ1-4	TRBV2	CASSRPGGKLFF	TGTGCCAGCAGTCGGCCGGGCGGAAAACTGTTTTTT
-	few	TRBJ2-5	TRBV28	CASSFIGGTQYF	TGTGCCAGCAGTTTCATCGGAGGGACCCAGTACTTC